The entry below describes one T cell receptor (beta chain). The table came from immunoSEQ multiplex PCR; TCRdb's copy has only in-frame clones and leaves some out. The sample includes 200,000 or so clones, around 80% of them seen just once. This specimen belongs to a study of blood T cell repertoires in COVID-19. At the level of the study: Samples representing acute and convalescent COVID-19 were sourced from the United States, Italy and Spain. T cells, B-cell-depleted T cells, or PBMCs supplied cDNA or gDNA.

Germline CDR1 MNHEY, CDR2 SMNVEV (reference sequence). Trimming shortened V by 3 bases and J by 10 bases, and 13 bases separated the two germline ends. CDR3 length: 14 residues. Participants, roughly 18 to 89 years old, spanned approximately 25 US areas. Assignments of participants to cohorts depended upon their own reported clinical history. The receptor's source is a woman in her thirties or forties with acute COVID-19. The chain joins TRBV27 to TRBJ1-6; D is possibly TRBD1 (6 bases). Material: PBMCs or T cells enriched from blood (not recorded which). CDR3 protein: CASSLGQGPSPLHF. For the CDR3, the DNA is TGTGCCAGCAGTTTGGGGCAGGGGCCCTCACCCCTCCACTTT.